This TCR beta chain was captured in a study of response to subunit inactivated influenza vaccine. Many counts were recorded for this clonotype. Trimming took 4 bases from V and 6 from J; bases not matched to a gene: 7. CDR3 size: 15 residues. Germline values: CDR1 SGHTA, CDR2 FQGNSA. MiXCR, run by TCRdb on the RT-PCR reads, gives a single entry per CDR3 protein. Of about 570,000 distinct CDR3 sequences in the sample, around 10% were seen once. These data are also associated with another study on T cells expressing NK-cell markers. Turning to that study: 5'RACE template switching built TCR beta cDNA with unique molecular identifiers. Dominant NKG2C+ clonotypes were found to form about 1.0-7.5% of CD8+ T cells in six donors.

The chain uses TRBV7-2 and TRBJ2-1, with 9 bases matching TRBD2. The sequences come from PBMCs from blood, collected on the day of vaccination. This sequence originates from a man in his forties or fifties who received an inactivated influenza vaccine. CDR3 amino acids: CASSWTGLAGNEQFF. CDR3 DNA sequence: TGTGCCAGCAGCTGGACGGGACTAGCAGGCAATGAGCAGTTCTTC.